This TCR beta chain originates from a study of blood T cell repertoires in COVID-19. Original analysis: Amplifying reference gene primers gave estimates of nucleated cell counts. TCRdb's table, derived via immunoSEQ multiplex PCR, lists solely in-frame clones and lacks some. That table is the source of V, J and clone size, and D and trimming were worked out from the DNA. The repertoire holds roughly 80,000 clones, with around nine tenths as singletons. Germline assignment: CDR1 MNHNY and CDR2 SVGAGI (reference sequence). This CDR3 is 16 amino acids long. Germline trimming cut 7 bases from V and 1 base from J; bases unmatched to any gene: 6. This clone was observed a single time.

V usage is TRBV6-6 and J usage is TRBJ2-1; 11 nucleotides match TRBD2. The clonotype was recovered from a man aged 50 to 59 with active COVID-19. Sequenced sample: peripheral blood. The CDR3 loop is CASKLAGVGSYNEQFF. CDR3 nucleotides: TGTGCCAGCAAACTAGCGGGAGTTGGTTCCTACAATGAGCAGTTCTTC.